This T cell receptor (beta chain) is drawn from a study of tumor-infiltrating lymphocytes in primary liver carcinoma. The CDR3 has 13 amino acids. Per the germline V gene, CDR1 is LGHNA and CDR2 is YSLEER. The researchers produced TCR beta cDNA from 450 to 600 ng total RNA with a constant-region primer. Investigators got TCR beta libraries out of three nested multiplex PCR rounds, done with slightly modified ARM-PCR. The two initial PCR rounds, approximately 10 cycles each, used TRBV1-TRBV30 forward and C-beta reverse primers. A single record per CDR3 protein comes from TCRdb applying MiXCR to the multiplex PCR reads. The data hold 300,000 to 400,000 distinct CDR3 sequences, with approximately 65% observed a single time. Blood RNA was derived from unsorted whole blood, and germline DNA was extracted too. With respect to this clonotype: A read error is possible here, since a much larger clone lies one base away.

The sequenced material came from peripheral blood. This sequence was found in a man aged 35 to 55 with primary liver carcinoma and hepatitis B virus infection. This sequence joins TRBV4-3 and TRBJ2-7, with unresolved D. The chain's CDR3 is CASSQDRSSEQCF. The CDR3 bases are TGCGCCAGCAGCCAAGATAGGAGCAGCGAGCAGTGCTTC.